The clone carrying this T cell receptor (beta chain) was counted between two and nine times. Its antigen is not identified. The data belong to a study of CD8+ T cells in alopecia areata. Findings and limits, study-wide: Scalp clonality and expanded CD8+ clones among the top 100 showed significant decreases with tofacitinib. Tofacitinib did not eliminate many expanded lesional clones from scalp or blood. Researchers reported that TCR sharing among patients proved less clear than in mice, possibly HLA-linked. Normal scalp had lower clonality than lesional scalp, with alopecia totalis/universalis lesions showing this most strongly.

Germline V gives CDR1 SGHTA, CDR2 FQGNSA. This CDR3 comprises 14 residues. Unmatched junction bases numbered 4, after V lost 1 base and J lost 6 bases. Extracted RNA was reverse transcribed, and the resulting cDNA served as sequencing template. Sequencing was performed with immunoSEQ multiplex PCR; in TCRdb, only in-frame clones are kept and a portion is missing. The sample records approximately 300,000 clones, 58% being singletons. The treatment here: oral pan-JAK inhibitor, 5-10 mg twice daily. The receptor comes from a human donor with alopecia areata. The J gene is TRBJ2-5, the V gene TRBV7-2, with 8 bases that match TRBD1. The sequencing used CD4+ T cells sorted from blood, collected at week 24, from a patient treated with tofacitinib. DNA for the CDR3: TGTGCCAGCAGCTTAGAGAGGACAGGGAAGACCCAGTACTTC. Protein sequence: CASSLERTGKTQYF.